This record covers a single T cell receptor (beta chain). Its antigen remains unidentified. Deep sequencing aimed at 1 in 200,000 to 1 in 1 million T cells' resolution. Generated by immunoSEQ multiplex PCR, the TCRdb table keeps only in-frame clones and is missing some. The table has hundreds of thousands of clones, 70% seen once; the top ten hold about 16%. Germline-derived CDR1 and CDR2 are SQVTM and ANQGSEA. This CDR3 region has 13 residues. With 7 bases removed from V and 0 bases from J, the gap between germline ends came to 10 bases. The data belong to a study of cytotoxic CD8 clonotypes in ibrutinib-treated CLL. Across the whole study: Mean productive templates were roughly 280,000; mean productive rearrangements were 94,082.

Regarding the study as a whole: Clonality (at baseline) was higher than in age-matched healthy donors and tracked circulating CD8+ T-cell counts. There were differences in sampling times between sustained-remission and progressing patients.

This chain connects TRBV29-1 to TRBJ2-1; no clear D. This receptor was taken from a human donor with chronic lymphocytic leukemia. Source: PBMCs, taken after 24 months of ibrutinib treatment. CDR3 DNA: TGCAGCGGACGGGTGAGCTCCTACAATGAGCAGTTCTTC. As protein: CSGRVSSYNEQFF.